The rows below give T cell receptor beta chains drawn from one sample of a study of T cells after yellow fever vaccination. From the 5' RACE reads, TCRdb called clonotypes with MiXCR, one entry per CDR3 protein. The table shows some 240,000 distinct CDR3 sequences, with about 3.9% occurring only once. The sequencing used PBMCs, collected 15 days after the yellow fever booster vaccination. These receptors were taken from a man younger than 30 who received the YFV17D yellow fever vaccine. Each CDR3 is given with its conserved first and last residue. Each record gives: clone size, D gene, V gene, J gene, CDR3 DNA, CDR3 protein. D genes are given only for firm matches. Expanded clones are given a class, and other clones once, few, many or no size at all.

size: many; D: .; V: TRBV5-1; J: TRBJ2-3; DNA: TGCGCCAGCAGCTTGGCCTCTGGGGGAGGAGATACGCAGTATTTT; CDR3: CASSLASGGGDTQYF
size: many; D: TRBD1; V: TRBV5-1; J: TRBJ2-2; DNA: TGCGCCAGCAGCTTGACAGGGGGAACCGGGGAGCTGTTTTTT; CDR3: CASSLTGGTGELFF
size: .; D: .; V: TRBV19; J: TRBJ2-3; DNA: TGTGCCAGTGCCACCCTCTCCGCAGATACGCAGTATTTT; CDR3: CASATLSADTQYF
size: many; D: TRBD1; V: TRBV12-3/TRBV12-4; J: TRBJ2-3; DNA: TGTGCCAGCAGTTTGAGGACAGGGGTCAGGCCAGATACGCAGTATTTT; CDR3: CASSLRTGVRPDTQYF
size: many; D: .; V: TRBV7-6; J: TRBJ2-2; DNA: TGTGCCAGCAGCTTAAATTCGGGGCCCGGGGAGCTGTTTTTT; CDR3: CASSLNSGPGELFF
size: many; D: .; V: TRBV10-1; J: TRBJ1-2; DNA: TGCGCCAGCAGTGAGATCAGGGTCCCCCCATATGGCTACACCTTC; CDR3: CASSEIRVPPYGYTF
size: many; D: .; V: TRBV3-1; J: TRBJ1-5; DNA: TGTGCCAGCAGCCGCGATCTACTTCAGCCCCAGCATTTT; CDR3: CASSRDLLQPQHF
size: .; D: TRBD1; V: TRBV7-2; J: TRBJ1-5; DNA: TGTGCCAGCAGCTCACAGGGGAATAGCAATCAGCCCCAGCATTTT; CDR3: CASSSQGNSNQPQHF
size: many; D: TRBD1; V: TRBV2; J: TRBJ2-2; DNA: TGTGCCACCCAAGACCGGGACAGGGTCCCTTGGGGGGAGCTGTTTTTT; CDR3: CATQDRDRVPWGELFF
size: many; D: TRBD1; V: TRBV7-9; J: TRBJ2-1; DNA: TGTGCCAGCAGCATTACAGGGGTGGGCTACAATGAGCAGTTCTTC; CDR3: CASSITGVGYNEQFF
size: many; D: .; V: TRBV5-5; J: TRBJ1-1; DNA: TGTGCCAGCAGCTTGGTTCCGCGCGGCAGGGACACTGAAGCTTTCTTT; CDR3: CASSLVPRGRDTEAFF
size: .; D: TRBD1; V: TRBV5-1; J: TRBJ2-5; DNA: TGCGCCAGCAGCAAGGGGACAGGGGTCAAAGAGACCCAGTACTTC; CDR3: CASSKGTGVKETQYF
size: many; D: .; V: TRBV7-2; J: TRBJ2-5; DNA: TGTGCCAGCAGCTTAAGTAACGGTCAAGAGACCCAGTACTTC; CDR3: CASSLSNGQETQYF
size: many; D: .; V: TRBV10-3; J: TRBJ1-5; DNA: TGTGCCATCAGTGAGGTGGATCAGCCCCAGCATTTT; CDR3: CAISEVDQPQHF
size: many; D: TRBD1; V: TRBV12-3/TRBV12-4; J: TRBJ1-5; DNA: TGTGCCAGCACCGGGGACAGGGAGGATCAGCCCCAGCATTTT; CDR3: CASTGDREDQPQHF
size: .; D: TRBD1; V: TRBV30; J: TRBJ1-2; DNA: TGTGCCTGGAGGACCCCAGGGGGTTTCTATGGCTACACCTTC; CDR3: CAWRTPGGFYGYTF
size: many; D: TRBD2; V: TRBV5-4; J: TRBJ2-3; DNA: TGTGCCAGCACCCCGGGACTAGGCACAGATACGCAGTATTTT; CDR3: CASTPGLGTDTQYF
size: many; D: .; V: TRBV20-1; J: TRBJ1-6; DNA: TGCAGTGCTAAAGGGAGGCCGAATTCACCCCTCCACTTT; CDR3: CSAKGRPNSPLHF
size: many; D: TRBD1; V: TRBV7-2; J: TRBJ1-4; DNA: TGTGCCAGCAGCTTAGCGGGCCAGGGGGTAGAAAAACTGTTTTTT; CDR3: CASSLAGQGVEKLFF
size: .; D: .; V: TRBV2; J: TRBJ2-5; DNA: TGTGCCACCTCCGAGGGGGAAGAGACCCAGTACTTC; CDR3: CATSEGEETQYF
size: many; D: TRBD1; V: TRBV7-9; J: TRBJ1-5; DNA: TGTGCCAGCAGCTCGAGGAGGTGGCAGGGGGGTCAGCCCCAGCATTTT; CDR3: CASSSRRWQGGQPQHF
size: many; D: .; V: TRBV13; J: TRBJ2-3; DNA: TGTGCCAGCAGCCCCCTCCGGGAAACCACCACAGATACGCAGTATTTT; CDR3: CASSPLRETTTDTQYF
size: many; D: TRBD2; V: TRBV5-1; J: TRBJ2-1; DNA: TGCGCCAGCAGCTTGGGACTAGCGGGGGGTATCCATGAGCAGTTCTTC; CDR3: CASSLGLAGGIHEQFF
size: many; D: TRBD1; V: TRBV5-6; J: TRBJ1-1; DNA: TGTGCCAGCAGCACTGGACAGGCCCTTCAAGCTTTCTTT; CDR3: CASSTGQALQAFF
size: many; D: .; V: TRBV7-9; J: TRBJ2-1; DNA: TGTGCCAGCAGCTTAGTGGCTAGCGAGAATGAGCAGTTCTTC; CDR3: CASSLVASENEQFF
size: many; D: TRBD1; V: TRBV30; J: TRBJ1-1; DNA: TGTGCCTTGGACAGGGGTTACACTGAAGCTTTCTTT; CDR3: CALDRGYTEAFF